The present T cell receptor beta chain was sequenced within a study of T cell changes during pregnancy in multiple sclerosis. Germline CDR1 MNHNS, CDR2 SASEGT. The germline V and J ends were trimmed by 3 bases and 2 bases, with 11 bases remaining between them. The length of the CDR3 is 15 residues. Some clones are missing from TCRdb's copy, which holds only in-frame ones; the method was immunoSEQ multiplex PCR. The data contain about 31,000 clones, 87% of them singletons. This rearrangement joins TRBV6-1 to TRBJ1-3, with D unresolved. The receptor comes from a female donor with multiple sclerosis, enrolled in a pregnancy study. The input for sequencing was CD8+ T cells from peripheral blood mononuclear cells, taken before pregnancy. CDR3 residues: CASSDAPGPGNTIYF. The CDR3 DNA sequence: TGTGCCAGCAGTGATGCCCCAGGCCCTGGAAACACCATATATTTT.